This is a list of T cell receptor beta chains from one sample in a study of blood T cell repertoires in COVID-19. Libraries were prepared by immunoSEQ multiplex PCR; TCRdb keeps only in-frame clonotypes and omits some of them. The top ten hold under 0.3% of the sample, which has just over 650,000 clones, around 89% seen once. Specimen: peripheral blood. These receptors were obtained from a young woman with acute or convalescent COVID-19. The CDR3 runs from the conserved cysteine through the conserved F or W. The D gene is left open where the match is weak. The size field is filled for only some rows; it gives once, few, many or a size class.

abundance	d_gene	len	v_gene	j_gene	CDR3nt	CDR3aa
few	NA	10	TRBV29-1	TRBJ1-1	TGCAGCGTTGTGGCCCAAAAAGCTTTCTTT	CSVVAQKAFF
NA	TRBD1	12	TRBV12-3/TRBV12-4	TRBJ1-6	TGTGCCAGCAGTTCTGGGACAGGAGAGCTCCACTTT	CASSSGTGELHF
NA	NA	12	TRBV7-2	TRBJ2-7	TGTGCCAGCAGCCACGACAGGTTAATACAGTACTTC	CASSHDRLIQYF
NA	NA	16	TRBV5-4	TRBJ1-4	TGTGCCAGCACCTTAGGGGGGGGCGGCAATAATGAAAAACTGTTTTTT	CASTLGGGGNNEKLFF
NA	NA	12	TRBV6-5	TRBJ1-3	TGTGCCAGCAGGGCGCAGGGTTACACCATATATTTT	CASRAQGYTIYF
NA	NA	15	TRBV13	TRBJ2-2	TGTGCCAGCAGCTTAGATCCCGGGATCGGAGGGGAGCTGTTTTTT	CASSLDPGIGGELFF
NA	TRBD2	17	TRBV7-2	TRBJ2-7	TGTGCCAGCAGCTTAATTCAAACTAGCGGGGGTGCCTACGAGCAGTACTTC	CASSLIQTSGGAYEQYF
NA	TRBD2	15	TRBV5-5	TRBJ2-2	TGTGCCAGCAGCACCGGGACTAGTGGCACCGGGGAGCTGTTTTTT	CASSTGTSGTGELFF
few	NA	15	TRBV10-2	TRBJ1-5	TGCGCCAGCAGTGGGAGACAGGCGAGCAATCAGCCCCAGCATTTT	CASSGRQASNQPQHF
NA	NA	16	TRBV6-1	TRBJ1-1	TGTGCCAGCAGTGAGTTGTTTGGGAGTGTGAACACTGAAGCTTTCTTT	CASSELFGSVNTEAFF
NA	NA	16	TRBV9	TRBJ2-2	TGTGCCAGCAGCGTAGAGATTAGCGGAGCCACCGGGGAGCTGTTTTTT	CASSVEISGATGELFF
few	NA	14	TRBV2	TRBJ1-6	TGTGCCAGCAGTGGGCAGGGCTATAATTCACCCCTCCACTTT	CASSGQGYNSPLHF
NA	TRBD2	16	TRBV6-2/TRBV6-3	TRBJ2-3	TGTGCCAGCAGTTACTTCGGGACTAGCAGGTCAGATACGCAGTATTTT	CASSYFGTSRSDTQYF
NA	NA	13	TRBV6-5	TRBJ1-2	TGTGCCAGCAGTTACTCGGGGGCGGATGGCTACACCTTC	CASSYSGADGYTF
NA	NA	16	TRBV19	TRBJ2-5	TGTGCCAGTAGTATCTTTGGCGAGAGGGCCCAAGAGACCCAGTACTTC	CASSIFGERAQETQYF
few	NA	11	TRBV29-1	TRBJ1-1	TGCAGCGCCCTTCCCTCCACTGAAGCTTTCTTT	CSALPSTEAFF
few	NA	14	TRBV4-1	TRBJ1-6	TGCGCCAGCAGCCGTGGACTCCTTAGTTCACCCCTCCACTTT	CASSRGLLSSPLHF
NA	NA	14	TRBV19	TRBJ1-4	TGTGCCAGTAGTATAAGAGGAACTAATGAAAAACTGTTTTTT	CASSIRGTNEKLFF
once	NA	12	TRBV19	TRBJ1-4	TGTGCCACCGACGTAGGAGCGGGGGAACTGTTTTTT	CATDVGAGELFF
NA	TRBD1	15	TRBV28	TRBJ1-5	TGTGCCAGCAGTTTGGGGGGACAGGGTGTTCAGCCCCAGCATTTT	CASSLGGQGVQPQHF
NA	NA	14	TRBV6-6	TRBJ1-3	TGTGCCAGCAGTCAACCAGGGACTGGAAACACCATATATTTT	CASSQPGTGNTIYF
NA	NA	13	TRBV10-3	TRBJ2-7	TGTGCCATCAGTGAGTACTTAGCTTACGAGCAGTACTTC	CAISEYLAYEQYF
NA	NA	17	TRBV23-1	TRBJ1-5	TGCGCCAGCAGTCGAAGCATACTGGGCAGGTCCCGGGGGGCCCAGCATTTT	CASSRSILGRSRGAQHF
NA	NA	15	TRBV6-2/TRBV6-3	TRBJ1-5	TGTGCCAGCAGCGACTCGGGGTATCGCAATCAGCCCCAGCATTTT	CASSDSGYRNQPQHF
NA	TRBD2	12	TRBV3-1/TRBV3-2	TRBJ2-1	TGTGCCAGCAGCCCGGGACTAGCGGAGCAGTTCTTC	CASSPGLAEQFF
NA	NA	18	TRBV7-9	TRBJ1-1	TGTGCCAGCAGCTTGGGAAGCGGAACGGTCGGGCTGAACACTGAAGCTTTCTTT	CASSLGSGTVGLNTEAFF
NA	TRBD1	15	TRBV27	TRBJ1-2	TGTGCCAGCAGTTTATCGAGGACAGGCTTCTATGGCTACACCTTC	CASSLSRTGFYGYTF
NA	TRBD2	14	TRBV28	TRBJ2-7	TGTGCCAGCAGACCCGGACTAGCGGGTTACGAGCAGTACTTC	CASRPGLAGYEQYF
NA	NA	17	TRBV21-1	TRBJ1-1	TGTGCCAGCAGCCGAACTACGACCGGGACAAAGAGAACTGAAGCTTTCTTT	CASSRTTTGTKRTEAFF
NA	NA	19	TRBV4-1	TRBJ2-2	TGCGCCAGCAGCCAAGCCGGAGGGGCCCTTTCCCTGAACACCGGGGAGCTGTTTTTT	CASSQAGGALSLNTGELFF
once	NA	16	TRBV3-1/TRBV3-2	TRBJ1-1	TGTGCCAGCAGCCCCACGCTCTCCCAAGACTCGGCCGAAGCTTTCTTT	CASSPTLSQDSAEAFF
NA	NA	11	TRBV6-1	TRBJ1-6	TGTGCCAGCAGTGAAGGGTGGAGGTTCCACTTT	CASSEGWRFHF
once	NA	14	TRBV6-6	TRBJ1-1	TGTGCCAGCAGCCTCGCGGAGACGAACACTGAAGCTTTCTTT	CASSLAETNTEAFF
NA	NA	16	TRBV18	TRBJ2-4	TGTGCCAGCTCATCCAGGGTAAACCCGACCAAAAACATTCAGTACTTC	CASSSRVNPTKNIQYF
NA	NA	17	TRBV7-9	TRBJ2-5	TGTGCCAGCAGCTTGTATGGTACAGGGCTTTGGCAAGAGACCCAGTACTTC	CASSLYGTGLWQETQYF
NA	NA	16	TRBV6-2/TRBV6-3	TRBJ1-1	TGTGCCAGCAGTTACTTCAACAGGATGGAGAACACTGAAGCTTTCTTT	CASSYFNRMENTEAFF
once	TRBD1	15	TRBV4-3	TRBJ1-2	TGCGCCAGCAGCCTAAAACAGGGGCACGGCTATGGCTACACCTTC	CASSLKQGHGYGYTF